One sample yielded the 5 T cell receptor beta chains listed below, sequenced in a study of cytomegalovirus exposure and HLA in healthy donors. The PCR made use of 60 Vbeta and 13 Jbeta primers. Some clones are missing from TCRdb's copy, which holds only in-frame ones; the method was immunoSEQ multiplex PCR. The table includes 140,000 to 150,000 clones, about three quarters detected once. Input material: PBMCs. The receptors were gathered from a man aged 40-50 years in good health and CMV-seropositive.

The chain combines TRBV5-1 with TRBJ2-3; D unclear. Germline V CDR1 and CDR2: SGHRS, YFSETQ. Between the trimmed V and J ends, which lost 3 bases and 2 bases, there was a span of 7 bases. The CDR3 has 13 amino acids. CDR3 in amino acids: CASSSVDTDTQYF. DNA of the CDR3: TGCGCCAGCAGCTCAGTCGACACAGATACGCAGTATTTT.

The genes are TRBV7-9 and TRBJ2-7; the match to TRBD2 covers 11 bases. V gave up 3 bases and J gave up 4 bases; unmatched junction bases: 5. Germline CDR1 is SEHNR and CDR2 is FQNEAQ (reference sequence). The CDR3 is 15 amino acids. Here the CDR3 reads CASSLSSGRWYEQYF. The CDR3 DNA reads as TGTGCCAGCAGCTTGTCTAGCGGGAGGTGGTACGAGCAGTACTTC. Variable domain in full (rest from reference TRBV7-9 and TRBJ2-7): DTGVSQNPRHKITKRGQNVTFRCDPISEHNRLYWYRQTLGQGPEFLTYFQNEAQLEKSRLLSDRFSAERPKGSFSTLEIQRTEQGDSAMYLCASSLSSGRWYEQYFGPGTRLTVT.

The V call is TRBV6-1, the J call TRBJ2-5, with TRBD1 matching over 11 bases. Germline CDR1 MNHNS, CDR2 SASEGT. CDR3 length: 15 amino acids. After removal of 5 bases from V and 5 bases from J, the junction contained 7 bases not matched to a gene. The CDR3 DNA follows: TGTGCCAGCAGTTTGGGGACAGGGGGTCAGGAGACCCAGTACTTC. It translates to CASSLGTGGQETQYF.

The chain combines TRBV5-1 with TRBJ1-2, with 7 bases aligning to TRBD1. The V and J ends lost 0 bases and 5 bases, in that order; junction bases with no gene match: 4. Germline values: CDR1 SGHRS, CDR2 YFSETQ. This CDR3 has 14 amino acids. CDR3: CASSLVQGEYGYTF. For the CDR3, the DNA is TGCGCCAGCAGCTTGGTCCAGGGGGAATATGGCTACACCTTC.

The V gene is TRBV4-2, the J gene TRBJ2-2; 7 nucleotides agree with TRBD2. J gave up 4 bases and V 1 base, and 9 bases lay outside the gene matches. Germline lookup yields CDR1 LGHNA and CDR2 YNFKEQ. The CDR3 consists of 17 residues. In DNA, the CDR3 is TGTGCCAGCAGCCAAGGCGGACTAGGAGGCGGCACCGGGGAGCTGTTTTTT. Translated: CASSQGGLGGGTGELFF.